This is a list of T cell receptor beta chains from one sample in a study of spatial heterogeneity in lung cancer. In TCRdb, the 5' RACE reads were re-called with MiXCR into one record per CDR3 protein. Counted here are 3,000 to 4,000 distinct CDR3 sequences, roughly 36% occurring once; the ten biggest clones make up approximately 33%. Sequences were derived from lung tumor tissue, sampled at surgery. These receptors came from a male donor with early-stage non-small cell lung cancer. Both conserved end residues are part of each CDR3. D genes are given only for firm matches. Where a row states a size, it is once, few, many or the class of an expanded clone; other rows omit it.

clone size	D gene	CDR3 length	V gene	J gene	CDR3 protein	CDR3 DNA
-	TRBD2	14	TRBV19	TRBJ2-1	CASSRGTTFNEQFF	TGTGCCAGTAGTAGAGGGACTACCTTCAATGAGCAGTTCTTC
few	-	14	TRBV20-1	TRBJ2-1	CSEERMGSYNEQFF	TGCAGTGAAGAGAGGATGGGCTCCTACAATGAGCAGTTCTTC
few	-	20	TRBV2	TRBJ2-1	CASSEALWEQRLSSYNEQFF	TGTGCCAGCAGTGAAGCGCTTTGGGAGCAGCGACTAAGCTCCTACAATGAGCAGTTCTTC
once	TRBD1	15	TRBV2	TRBJ1-4	CASSFYRGDNEKLFF	TGTGCCAGCAGTTTCTACAGGGGCGACAATGAAAAACTGTTTTTT
medium-sized	-	15	TRBV11-1	TRBJ2-7	CASSLGWTGRDEQYF	TGTGCCAGCAGCTTAGGATGGACAGGGAGGGACGAGCAGTACTTC
-	TRBD1	14	TRBV2	TRBJ2-7	CASRSGQGVYEQYF	TGTGCCAGCAGATCGGGACAGGGGGTTTACGAGCAGTACTTC
once	TRBD1	16	TRBV27	TRBJ2-7	CASSLISRQGNYEQYF	TGTGCCAGCAGTTTAATTTCGAGACAGGGTAACTACGAGCAGTACTTC
-	-	17	TRBV4-2	TRBJ2-3	CASSQGGTATSTDTQYF	TGTGCCAGCAGCCAAGGCGGGACCGCGACTAGCACAGATACGCAGTATTTT
-	-	14	TRBV4-1	TRBJ2-3	CASSQDHGVDTQYF	TGCGCCAGCAGCCAAGATCACGGGGTAGATACGCAGTATTTT
few	TRBD2	16	TRBV20-1	TRBJ2-7	CSAREPTSGRNYEQYF	TGCAGTGCTAGGGAACCAACTAGCGGGCGAAACTACGAGCAGTACTTC
-	TRBD1	14	TRBV15	TRBJ2-1	CATSKRQGNNEQFF	TGTGCCACCAGCAAACGACAGGGGAACAATGAGCAGTTCTTC
-	-	14	TRBV14	TRBJ2-1	CASSRYSYSDEQFF	TGTGCCAGCAGCCGATATTCTTACAGCGATGAGCAGTTCTTC
-	-	15	TRBV7-2	TRBJ1-5	CASSLAGQSNQPQHF	TGTGCCAGCAGCTTAGCAGGACAGTCCAATCAGCCCCAGCATTTT
medium-sized	-	13	TRBV28	TRBJ2-2	CASSPPQTGELFF	TGTGCCAGCAGTCCCCCCCAGACCGGGGAGCTGTTTTTT
-	-	14	TRBV20-1	TRBJ2-3	CSAREGHGTDTQYF	TGCAGTGCCCGAGAGGGACACGGCACAGATACGCAGTATTTT
medium-sized	-	16	TRBV2	TRBJ1-5	CASSLRDGIHNQPQHF	TGTGCCAGCAGCCTGAGGGACGGAATACACAATCAGCCCCAGCATTTT
few	-	15	TRBV11-2	TRBJ2-5	CASSLTGASGETQYF	TGTGCCAGCAGCTTAACGGGGGCCTCGGGGGAGACCCAGTACTTC
-	-	19	TRBV12-3/TRBV12-4	TRBJ2-2	CASSRHRGQSFPNTGELFF	TGTGCCAGCAGCCGCCACCGCGGACAGTCCTTTCCGAACACCGGGGAGCTGTTTTTT
-	-	14	TRBV5-1	TRBJ2-5	CASSLAWSQETQYF	TGCGCCAGCAGCTTGGCATGGAGCCAAGAGACCCAGTACTTC
-	-	13	TRBV6-4	TRBJ2-3	CASSDQLGDTQYF	TGTGCCAGCAGTGATCAGCTTGGGGATACGCAGTATTTT
once	TRBD2	15	TRBV12-3/TRBV12-4	TRBJ2-1	CASSLASGVYNEQFF	TGTGCCAGCAGTTTAGCTAGCGGGGTGTACAATGAGCAGTTCTTC
medium-sized	-	15	TRBV7-3	TRBJ2-1	CASSSGGGTYNEQFF	TGTGCCAGCAGCTCTGGGGGCGGGACCTACAATGAGCAGTTCTTC
-	-	12	TRBV11-2	TRBJ2-5	CASSLYEETQYF	TGTGCCAGCAGCTTATATGAAGAGACCCAGTACTTC
-	-	12	TRBV6-5	TRBJ1-2	CAPGGWDYGYTF	TGTGCCCCCGGGGGGTGGGACTATGGCTACACCTTC
few	TRBD2	13	TRBV20-1	TRBJ2-5	CSETGTTAGTQYF	TGCAGTGAAACCGGGACTACTGCCGGGACCCAGTACTTC
once	TRBD1	17	TRBV9	TRBJ2-3	CASSVLVGQGDGDTQYF	TGTGCCAGCAGCGTACTGGTGGGACAGGGGGATGGAGATACGCAGTATTTT
medium-sized	-	13	TRBV11-1	TRBJ2-7	CATRDPPDYEQYF	TGTGCCACCCGGGACCCCCCTGACTACGAGCAGTACTTC
many	-	14	TRBV27	TRBJ2-3	CASSSFPRKDTQYF	TGTGCCAGCAGCTCCTTCCCCCGTAAAGATACGCAGTATTTT
many	-	14	TRBV5-4	TRBJ2-2	CASTLDSRGGELFF	TGTGCCAGCACCCTGGACTCGCGGGGCGGGGAGCTGTTTTTT
few	-	15	TRBV27	TRBJ2-1	CASSLRDRWSNEQFF	TGTGCCAGCAGTTTAAGGGACCGATGGAGCAATGAGCAGTTCTTC
once	-	15	TRBV7-2	TRBJ2-1	CASSALWSSYNEQFF	TGTGCCAGCAGCGCCCTGTGGAGCTCCTACAATGAGCAGTTCTTC
few	-	15	TRBV24-1	TRBJ2-3	CATSDPIVGPDTQYF	TGTGCCACCAGTGATCCCATAGTGGGCCCAGATACGCAGTATTTT
medium-sized	TRBD1	15	TRBV28	TRBJ2-7	CASSPSGQGTYEQYF	TGTGCCAGCAGCCCCTCCGGACAGGGTACGTACGAGCAGTACTTC
-	TRBD2	16	TRBV7-3	TRBJ2-1	CASSLIVAGGDNEQFF	TGTGCCAGCAGCTTAATCGTAGCGGGAGGGGACAATGAGCAGTTCTTC
few	-	14	TRBV29-1	TRBJ2-5	CSVEEGTYGETQYF	TGCAGCGTTGAAGAAGGGACTTACGGAGAGACCCAGTACTTC
-	TRBD1	14	TRBV2	TRBJ2-1	CASRQGAMVNEQFF	TGTGCCAGCAGACAGGGGGCGATGGTCAATGAGCAGTTCTTC
medium-sized	-	13	TRBV6-1	TRBJ1-1	CASPTVMNTEAFF	TGTGCCAGCCCTACAGTGATGAACACTGAAGCTTTCTTT
many	TRBD2	16	TRBV20-1	TRBJ2-2	CSAAQGTGLAIGELFF	TGCAGTGCTGCCCAGGGGACGGGACTAGCGATCGGGGAGCTGTTTTTT
large	-	14	TRBV5-1	TRBJ1-1	CASSLGVKNTEAFF	TGCGCCAGCAGCTTGGGCGTCAAGAACACTGAAGCTTTCTTT
large	-	12	TRBV10-1	TRBJ2-3	CASSLDGNTQYF	TGCGCCAGCAGTTTGGACGGGAATACGCAGTATTTT
many	-	14	TRBV2	TRBJ2-4	CASSLQGFENIQYF	TGTGCCAGCAGCTTACAGGGCTTCGAAAACATTCAGTACTTC
-	-	12	TRBV6-2/TRBV6-3	TRBJ2-1	CASRDRYNEQFF	TGTGCCAGCAGGGACAGATACAATGAGCAGTTCTTC
medium-sized	-	16	TRBV9	TRBJ2-3	CASSGIGTSRTDTQYF	TGTGCCAGCAGCGGAATCGGGACCTCCAGGACAGATACGCAGTATTTT
large	-	16	TRBV6-1	TRBJ2-1	CASSELAQSSRNEQFF	TGTGCCAGCAGTGAACTAGCGCAGTCGTCGCGAAATGAGCAGTTCTTC